The following is a TCR beta chain sequence with its context. Patients selected for sequencing had displayed CD8+CD57+ cell expansion by flow cytometry. The data were obtained in a study of CD8+CD57+ T cells in acquired aplastic anemia. CDR3 length: 13 amino acids. CDR1 SQVTM and CDR2 ANQGSEA come from the germline V gene. Deletions cut 5 bases from V and 0 bases from J, with 5 bases between. Genomic DNA, serving as template, underwent TCR beta VDJ and CDR3 profiling. TCRdb reanalysed the reads using MiXCR and keeps one entry per CDR3 protein. The sample holds some 170,000 distinct CDR3 sequences, around 63% seen once.

The source material was sorted CD4+, CD8+, or CD8+CD57+ T cells (not recorded which) from PBMCs. The clonotype was recovered from a human donor with aplastic anemia. The chain combines TRBV29-1 with TRBJ2-6; D is uncertain. The CDR3 region has the DNA TGCAGCGTTCGGGTCTCTGGGGCCAACGTCCTGACTTTC. This translates into CSVRVSGANVLTF.